The 14 T cell receptor beta chains given below trace back to one sample, sequenced in a study of blood T cell repertoires in COVID-19. Profiling relied on immunoSEQ multiplex PCR, and the TCRdb table lists in-frame clones only, not all of them. The table lists approximately 110,000 clones, over 65% of them singletons. The sample taken for sequencing was peripheral blood. The source of these receptors is a human donor with acute or convalescent COVID-19. The donor label of this sample is uncertain.

The gene calls are TRBV1 and TRBJ2-7; whether TRBD2, the table's D call, matches the DNA was not checked. TRBV1 counts as a pseudogene. CDR3 length: 18 amino acids. Written as DNA, the CDR3 is TGCACCAGCAGCCAAGCCCCCCCGGGGCTTCCACCGGGGGACGAGCAGTACGTC. Protein sequence: CTSSQAPPGLPPGDEQYV.

The rearrangement joins TRBV10-1 to TRBJ1-6; D gene unclear. The germline V gene has CDR1 WNHNN and CDR2 SYGVQD (reference sequence). V was pared by 2 bases and J by 10 bases, with 6 bases between. This CDR3 is built from 12 residues. The CDR3 spells CASSETGSPLHF. For the CDR3, the DNA is TGCGCCAGCAGTGAGACGGGGTCACCCCTCCACTTT.

The V call is TRBV5-1, the J call TRBJ1-1; TRBD1 matches at 11 bases. The CDR3 extends over 17 amino acids. The V and J ends lost 3 bases and 0 bases, in that order; junction bases with no gene match: 7. Looked up from germline, CDR1 is SGHRS and CDR2 is YFSETQ. The CDR3 DNA is TGCGCCAGCAGCTCGGACAGGGGGCCTTCCATGAACACTGAAGCTTTCTTT. It encodes CASSSDRGPSMNTEAFF.

This chain links TRBV11-2 with TRBJ2-5, with D unclear. Trimming left V 1 base short and J 7 bases short, with 10 bases between. There are 13 residues in the CDR3. CDR1 SGHAT and CDR2 FQNNGV come from the germline V gene. The CDR3 coding sequence is TGTGCCAGCAGCTTAGCGGCTCCAGGGACCCAGTACTTC. As protein: CASSLAAPGTQYF.

The CDR3 bases are TGTGCCAGCAGACGGACCGTCACCGAGGGAGGGACCCAGTACTTC. Translating gives CASRRTVTEGGTQYF. This rearrangement joins TRBV28 to TRBJ2-5, with a weak D call TRBD2 (6 bases). Germline CDR1 is MDHEN and CDR2 is SYDVKM. V was clipped by 6 bases and J by 7 bases, with 21 bases between them. CDR3 length: 15 amino acids. Using reference TRBV28 and TRBJ2-5 for the parts outside the CDR3, the full variable domain is DVKVTQSSRYLVKRTGEKVFLECVQDMDHENMFWYRQDPGLGLRLIYFSYDVKMKEKGDIPEGYSVSREKKERFSLILESASTNQTSMYLCASRRTVTEGGTQYFGPGTRLLVL.

This clone was observed a few times. This chain uses TRBV6-6 with TRBJ2-3, with 8 bases lining up with TRBD1. After removal of 4 bases from V and 2 bases from J, the junction contained 2 bases not matched to a gene. Germline-derived CDR1 and CDR2 are MNHNY and SVGAGI (reference sequence). CDR3 size: 14 residues. In nucleotides, the CDR3 is TGTGCCAGCAGTTGGACAGGGCCCACAGATACGCAGTATTTT. As protein: CASSWTGPTDTQYF.

This chain connects TRBV18 to TRBJ2-7; the D gene is possibly TRBD2 (6 bases). CDR3 length: 13 amino acids. The V gene's germline CDR1 is KGHSH and CDR2 LQKENI. V was trimmed by 4 bases and J by 5 bases, leaving 12 bases between them. The CDR3 DNA reads TGTGCCAGCTCACTCCAAGCGGGTGACGAGCAGTACGTC. Protein: CASSLQAGDEQYV.

With respect to this clone: The junction shows a germline mismatch at one end, possibly a read error. The chain employs TRBV5-1 and TRBJ2-5, with TRBD2 matching over 10 bases. This CDR3 region has 15 residues. Germline CDR1 reads SGHRS; CDR2 reads YFSETQ. Here the CDR3 reads CARSRVAGGGETQYF. In DNA, the CDR3 is TGCGCCCGCAGCCGAGTAGCGGGGGGCGGGGAGACCCAGTACTTC. The whole variable domain, remainder taken from reference TRBV5-1 and TRBJ2-5, is KAGVTQTPRYLIKTRGQQVTLSCSPISGHRSVSWYQQTPGQGLQFLFEYFSETQRNKGNFPGRFSGRQFSNSRSEMNVSTLELGDSALYLCARSRVAGGGETQYFGPGTRLLVL.

Notes on this clone: A much larger clone lies a single base off, so this may be a read error. The chain has TRBV11-2 and TRBJ1-2, with D possibly matching TRBD1 (6 bases). Trimming left V 5 bases short and J 4 bases short, with 8 bases between. The germline gives CDR1 SGHAT, CDR2 FQNNGV. This CDR3 is built from 12 residues. In nucleotides, the CDR3 is TGTGCCAGCAGCGCGGACAGCTATGGCTACACCTTC. Amino acids: CASSADSYGYTF.

CDR3 protein: CATSSGGQLLYSNQPQHF. The CDR3 bases are TGTGCCACCAGCTCAGGGGGACAGCTTTTATATAGCAATCAGCCCCAGCATTTT. V and J are TRBV15 and TRBJ1-5; TRBD1 agrees at 7 bases. The CDR3 has 18 residues. V was clipped by 5 bases and J by 0 bases; unmatched bases: 13. CDR1 LNHNV and CDR2 YYDKDF come from the germline V gene (reference sequence).

CDR3 bases: TGTGCCAGCAGTGATCGAGCGGGGGACAATGAGCAGTTCTTC. Residues: CASSDRAGDNEQFF. The chain is built from TRBV2 and TRBJ2-1; 8 positions agree with TRBD2. The CDR3 is made up of 14 amino acids. The junction had 3 bases not matched to a gene; V was cut back by 3 bases and J by 5 bases. CDR1 SNHLY and CDR2 FYNNEI come from the germline V gene.

The chain joins TRBV6-1 to TRBJ1-1; perhaps TRBD1 as D (6 bases). The CDR3 totals 13 residues. Germline CDR1 reads MNHNS; CDR2 reads SASEGT. The germline V and J ends were trimmed by 8 bases and 2 bases, with 12 bases remaining between them. CDR3 coding DNA: TGTGCCAGCCACCGGACAGTTAACACTGAAGCTTTCTTT. It translates to CASHRTVNTEAFF.

The CDR3 protein is CASSVIRSGGYGYTF. CDR3 coding DNA: TGTGCCAGCAGCGTTATCAGGTCCGGGGGCTATGGCTACACCTTC. The chain uses TRBV5-8 and TRBJ1-2, with a weak D call TRBD1 (5 bases). This CDR3 is 15 amino acids long. CDR1 SGHTS and CDR2 YDEGEE come from the germline V gene. Trimming pared 4 bases from V and 4 bases from J, leaving 17 bases between.

The chain couples TRBV5-6 to TRBJ2-5; 7 bases align to TRBD2. Germline assignment: CDR1 SGHDT and CDR2 YYEEEE. The CDR3 sequence is 14 residues long. Losses at the gene ends were 4 bases for V and 5 bases for J; bases not matched to a gene: 8. In DNA form, the CDR3 reads TGTGCCAGCAGCCTACTGGGGGGGTCGGAGACCCAGTACTTC. Amino acids: CASSLLGGSETQYF.